These T cell receptor beta chains were read from a single sample in a study of siplizumab effects on memory and regulatory T cells. TCRdb keeps only in-frame clones here, not all; method: immunoSEQ multiplex PCR. The sample shows about 120,000 clones, about 95% of them seen only once. The sequenced material came from non-Treg CD4+ T cells sorted from blood. The receptors were gathered from a human donor in good health. Both conserved end residues are part of each CDR3. A D gene is named only where the DNA matches it firmly. Only some rows state a clone size, as once, few, many or a class for expanded clones.

clone_size d_call j_call v_call cdr3_nt cdr3_aa
. . TRBJ1-2 TRBV6-5 TGTGCCAGCACCGAGGGGAGGGGGAGGTATGGCTACACCTTC CASTEGRGRYGYTF
. . TRBJ1-5 TRBV5-4 TGTGCCAGCAGTTTCATTAGTCAGCCCCAGCATTTT CASSFISQPQHF
. . TRBJ2-2 TRBV27 TGTGCCAGCAGTTCCCTGAAAATGAACACCGGGGAGCTGTTTTTT CASSSLKMNTGELFF
. . TRBJ1-1 TRBV6-1 TGTGCCAGCAGTGAAACCCTTAAGGGATTTAGCCAGGCGGCTGAAGCTTTCTTT CASSETLKGFSQAAEAFF
. . TRBJ2-3 TRBV7-3 TGTGCCAGCAGCCAGCCGGGGGGCGATACGCAGTATTTT CASSQPGGDTQYF
few . TRBJ1-3 TRBV7-9 TGTGCCAGCAGCCCGTCTGGAAACACCATATATTTT CASSPSGNTIYF
. . TRBJ2-1 TRBV10-3 TGTGCCATCAGTGAGGAAGGGGCTCCGAGGAATGAGCAGTTCTTC CAISEEGAPRNEQFF
. . TRBJ2-7 TRBV6-6 TGTGCCAGCAGCCAGTCCTACGAGCAGTACTTC CASSQSYEQYF
. TRBD2 TRBJ2-3 TRBV7-3 TGTGCCAGCAGCGGGAGGGGTGATACGCAGTATTTT CASSGRGDTQYF
once . TRBJ1-2 TRBV7-2 TGTGCCAGCAGCTATCACTCATGGCAGGCCGAAGATGGCTACACCTTC CASSYHSWQAEDGYTF
. . TRBJ2-7 TRBV6-5 TGTGCCAGCGGACCGACTTTCTCCTACGAGCAGTACTTC CASGPTFSYEQYF
. . TRBJ2-3 TRBV2 TGTGCCAGCAGCGCGGGGTACACAGATACGCAGTATTTT CASSAGYTDTQYF
. . TRBJ1-5 TRBV28 TGTGCCAGCAGTTTTAGGGGTAGCAATCAGCCCCAGCATTTT CASSFRGSNQPQHF
. . TRBJ1-1 TRBV5-4 TGTGCCAGCAGCGTTCAAAACACTGAAGCTTTCTTT CASSVQNTEAFF
once . TRBJ2-7 TRBV2 TGTGCCAGCAGTCGCAGGACTAACGAGCAGTACTTC CASSRRTNEQYF
. . TRBJ2-1 TRBV5-6 TGTGCCAGCAGCTTTGGCAGGGGCAATGAGCAGTTCTTC CASSFGRGNEQFF
. . TRBJ1-4 TRBV29-1 TGCAGCGTTGAAGCACCCCAGGCTGGAAAACTGTTTTTT CSVEAPQAGKLFF